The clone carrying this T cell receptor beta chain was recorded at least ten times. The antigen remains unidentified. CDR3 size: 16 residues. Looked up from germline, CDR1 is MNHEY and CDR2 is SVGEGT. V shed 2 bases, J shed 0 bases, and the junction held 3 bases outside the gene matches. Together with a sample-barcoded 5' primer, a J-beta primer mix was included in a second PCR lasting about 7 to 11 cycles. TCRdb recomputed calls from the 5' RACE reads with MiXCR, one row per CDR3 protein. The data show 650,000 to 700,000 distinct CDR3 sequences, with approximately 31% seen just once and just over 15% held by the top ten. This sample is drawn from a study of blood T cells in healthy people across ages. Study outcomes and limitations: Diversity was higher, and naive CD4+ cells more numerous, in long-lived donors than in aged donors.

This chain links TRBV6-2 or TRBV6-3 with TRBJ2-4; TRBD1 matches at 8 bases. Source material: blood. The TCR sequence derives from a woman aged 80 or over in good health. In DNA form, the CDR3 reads TGTGCCAGCAGTTACGGGACAGGAAAAGCCAAAAACATTCAGTACTTC. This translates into CASSYGTGKAKNIQYF.